This T cell receptor beta chain stems from a study of T cell repertoires in cytomegalovirus infection. The CDR3 consists of 12 residues. V was shortened by 5 bases and J by 8 bases, with 9 bases between the two germline ends. Per the germline V gene, CDR1 is SGHTA and CDR2 is FQGNSA. From the reads, TCRdb called clonotypes with MiXCR, one entry per CDR3 protein. The table has more than 150,000 distinct CDR3 sequences, approximately 17% seen once; the top ten hold around 20%. This clonotype came up many times. V gene TRBV7-2 combines with J gene TRBJ1-4, with no clear D. The sample consisted of CD8+ T cells from PBMCs. The receptor comes from a human donor in good health (CMV status not recorded). Some clones in this sample may be carry-over from other donors' samples. The CDR3: CASSPDSEKLFF. The DNA of the CDR3 is TGTGCCAGCAGCCCGGATTCGGAAAAACTGTTTTTT.